This T cell receptor beta chain was retrieved from a study of T cell responses to AZD1222 COVID-19 vaccine. The data were produced by immunoSEQ multiplex PCR, yet TCRdb's version contains in-frame clones alone and is incomplete. Counted here are 95,000 to 110,000 clones, over 80% occurring once; the ten biggest clones make up roughly 8.7%. V was pared by 6 bases and J by 0 bases, with 5 bases of the junction left unmatched. The CDR3 totals 14 residues. Germline V CDR1 and CDR2: SGHRS, YFSETQ. The chain employs TRBV5-1 and TRBJ1-1, with 7 bases fitting TRBD1. This sequence was found in an adult who received the AZD1222 COVID-19 vaccine. This sample comprised peripheral blood, obtained 28 days after the second AZD1222 dose. CDR3 region: CASTLTGMNTEAFF. The CDR3 region has the DNA TGCGCCAGCACTTTGACAGGGATGAACACTGAAGCTTTCTTT.